Described below is a single TCR beta chain sequence and its context. Antigen unknown. The sample originates from a study of T cell repertoires in cytomegalovirus infection. Study overall: Indicated by public TCR beta signatures were CMV infection and matching HLA type. General observations from the study: Across the ex vivo response, the dominant clonotypes were HLA-C-restricted CMV-specific TCR beta clonotypes. Summed frequency of shared TCR beta families picked out CMV carriers who also had the relevant HLA.

TCRdb passed the reads through MiXCR, listing each CDR3 protein once. The data hold more than 150,000 distinct CDR3 sequences, with about 21% observed a single time. Germline CDR1 reads MNHGY; CDR2 reads SAAAGT. The CDR3 loop spans 12 amino acids. The germline V and J ends were trimmed by 5 bases and 8 bases, with 12 bases remaining between them. The TCR comes from a human donor in good health (CMV status not recorded). Some clones in this sample may be carry-over from other donors' samples. V gene TRBV6-8 combines with J gene TRBJ1-2; no clear D. What was sequenced was PBMCs. The CDR3 coding sequence is TGTGCCAGCAGTCCTGGGAGAGACGGCTACACCTTC. Its protein is CASSPGRDGYTF.